Sequencing of this T cell receptor gamma chain was carried out in a study of gamma-delta T cells after stem cell transplantation. CDR1 and CDR2 (germline): GITISATS, ISYDGTV (reference sequence). V lost 6 bases, J lost 9 bases, and 5 bases stayed unmatched. This CDR3 region has 14 residues. TCRdb re-called the RT-PCR reads through CATT. The data show thousands of gamma-chain clones, approximately 4.9% seen once. Sequencing used gamma-delta T cells. The receptor's source is a human donor. It is not recorded whose cells these are; they may come from a transplant donor. This chain links TRGV9 with TRGJP. The CDR3 DNA sequence: TGTGCCTTGTGGCACGGGTTGGGCAAAAAAATCAAGGTATTT. This codes for CALWHGLGKKIKVF.